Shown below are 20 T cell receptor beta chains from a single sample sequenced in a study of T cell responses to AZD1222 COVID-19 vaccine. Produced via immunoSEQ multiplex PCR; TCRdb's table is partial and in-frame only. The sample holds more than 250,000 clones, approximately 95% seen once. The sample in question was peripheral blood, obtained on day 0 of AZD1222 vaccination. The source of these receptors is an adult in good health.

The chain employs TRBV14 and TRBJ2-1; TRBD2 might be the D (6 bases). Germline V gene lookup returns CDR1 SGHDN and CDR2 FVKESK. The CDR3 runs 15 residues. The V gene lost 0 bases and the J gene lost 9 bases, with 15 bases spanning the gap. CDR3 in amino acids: CASSQDYGGPSEQFF. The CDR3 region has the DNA TGTGCCAGCAGCCAAGATTACGGAGGGCCAAGTGAGCAGTTCTTC. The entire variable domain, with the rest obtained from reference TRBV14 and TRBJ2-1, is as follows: EAGVTQFPSHSVIEKGQTVTLRCDPISGHDNLYWYRRVMGKEIKFLLHFVKESKQDESGMPNNRFLAERTGGTYSTLKVQPAELEDSGVYFCASSQDYGGPSEQFFGPGTRLTVL.

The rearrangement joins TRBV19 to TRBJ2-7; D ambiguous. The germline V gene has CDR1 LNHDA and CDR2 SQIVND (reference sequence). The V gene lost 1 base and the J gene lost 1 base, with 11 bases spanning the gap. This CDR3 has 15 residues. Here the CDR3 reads CASSIVTQSSYEQYF. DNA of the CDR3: TGTGCCAGTAGTATAGTGACTCAGAGTTCCTACGAGCAGTACTTC.

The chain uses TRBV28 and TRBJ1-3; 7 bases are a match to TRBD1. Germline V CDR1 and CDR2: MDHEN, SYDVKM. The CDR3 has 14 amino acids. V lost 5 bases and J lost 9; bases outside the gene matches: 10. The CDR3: CASSGQARGRTIYF. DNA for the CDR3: TGTGCCAGCAGTGGACAGGCCCGGGGGCGCACCATATATTTT.

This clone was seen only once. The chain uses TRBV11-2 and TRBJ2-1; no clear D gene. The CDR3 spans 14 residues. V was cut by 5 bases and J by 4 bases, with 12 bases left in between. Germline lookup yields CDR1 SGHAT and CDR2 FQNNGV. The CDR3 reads CASSPLTGYNEQFF. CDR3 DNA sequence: TGTGCCAGCAGCCCCCTTACCGGTTACAATGAGCAGTTCTTC.

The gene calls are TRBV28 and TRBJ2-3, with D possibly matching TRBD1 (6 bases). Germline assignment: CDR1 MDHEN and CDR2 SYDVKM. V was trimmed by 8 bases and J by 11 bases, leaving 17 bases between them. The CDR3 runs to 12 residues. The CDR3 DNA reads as TGTGCCAGCGGGGGCTCCCGTATTGAGCAGTATTTT. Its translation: CASGGSRIEQYF.

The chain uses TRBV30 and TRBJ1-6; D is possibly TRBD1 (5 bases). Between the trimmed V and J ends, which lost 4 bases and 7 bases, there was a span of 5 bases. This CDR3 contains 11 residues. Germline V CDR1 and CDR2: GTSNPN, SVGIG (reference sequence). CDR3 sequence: CAWNRNSPLHF. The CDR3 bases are TGTGCCTGGAACAGGAATTCACCCCTCCACTTT.

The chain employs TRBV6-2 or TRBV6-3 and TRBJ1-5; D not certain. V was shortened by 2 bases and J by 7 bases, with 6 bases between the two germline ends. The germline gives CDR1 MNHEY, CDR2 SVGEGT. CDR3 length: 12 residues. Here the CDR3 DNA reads TGTGCCAGCAGTTACAGTCGCCAGCCCCAGCATTTT. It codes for CASSYSRQPQHF.

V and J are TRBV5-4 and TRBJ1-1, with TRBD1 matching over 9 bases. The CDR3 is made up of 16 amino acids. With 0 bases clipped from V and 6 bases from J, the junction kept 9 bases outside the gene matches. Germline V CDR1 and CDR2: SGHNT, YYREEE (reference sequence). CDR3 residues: CASSLAGYRGQAEAFF. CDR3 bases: TGTGCCAGCAGCTTGGCCGGGTACAGGGGGCAGGCTGAAGCTTTCTTT. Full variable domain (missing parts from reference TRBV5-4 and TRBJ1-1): ETGVTQSPTHLIKTRGQQVTLRCSSQSGHNTVSWYQQALGQGPQFIFQYYREEENGRGNFPPRFSGLQFPNYSSELNVNALELDDSALYLCASSLAGYRGQAEAFFGQGTRLTVV.

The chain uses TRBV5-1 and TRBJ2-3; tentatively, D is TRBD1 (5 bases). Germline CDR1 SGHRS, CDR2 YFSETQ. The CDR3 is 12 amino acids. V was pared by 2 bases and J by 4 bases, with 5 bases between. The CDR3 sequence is CASSLGADTQYF. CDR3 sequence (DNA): TGCGCCAGCAGCTTAGGGGCAGATACGCAGTATTTT.

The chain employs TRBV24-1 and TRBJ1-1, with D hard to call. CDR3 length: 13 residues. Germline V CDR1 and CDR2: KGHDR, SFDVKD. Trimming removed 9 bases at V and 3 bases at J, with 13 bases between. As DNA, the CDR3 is TGTGCCACCTCCTCGTCATGGGACACTGAAGCTTTCTTT. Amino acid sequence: CATSSSWDTEAFF.

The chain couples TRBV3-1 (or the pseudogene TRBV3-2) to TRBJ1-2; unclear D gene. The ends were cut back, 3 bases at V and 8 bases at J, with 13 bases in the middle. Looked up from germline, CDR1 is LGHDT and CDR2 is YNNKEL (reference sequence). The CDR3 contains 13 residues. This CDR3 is CASSQTVISGYTF. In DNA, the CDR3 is TGTGCCAGCAGCCAGACGGTAATTTCGGGCTACACCTTC.

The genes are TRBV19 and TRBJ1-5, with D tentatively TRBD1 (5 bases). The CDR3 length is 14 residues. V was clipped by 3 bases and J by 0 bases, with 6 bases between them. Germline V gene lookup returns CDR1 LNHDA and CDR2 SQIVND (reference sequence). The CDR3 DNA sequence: TGTGCCAGTAGTATCGGGGGTAGCAATCAGCCCCAGCATTTT. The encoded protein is CASSIGGSNQPQHF.

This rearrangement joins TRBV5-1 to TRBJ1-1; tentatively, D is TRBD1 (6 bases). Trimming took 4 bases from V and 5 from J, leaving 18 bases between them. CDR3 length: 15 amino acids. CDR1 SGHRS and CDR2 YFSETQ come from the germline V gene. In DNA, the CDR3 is TGCGCCAGCAGCGATCCACAGGGAGGGTCAACTGAAGCTTTCTTT. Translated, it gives CASSDPQGGSTEAFF.

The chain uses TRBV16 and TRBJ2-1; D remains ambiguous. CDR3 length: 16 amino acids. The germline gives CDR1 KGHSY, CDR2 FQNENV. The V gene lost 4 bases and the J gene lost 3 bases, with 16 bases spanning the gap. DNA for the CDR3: TGTGCCAGCAGCCCCCGTGGGCGGTCCATCTACAATGAGCAGTTCTTC. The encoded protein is CASSPRGRSIYNEQFF.

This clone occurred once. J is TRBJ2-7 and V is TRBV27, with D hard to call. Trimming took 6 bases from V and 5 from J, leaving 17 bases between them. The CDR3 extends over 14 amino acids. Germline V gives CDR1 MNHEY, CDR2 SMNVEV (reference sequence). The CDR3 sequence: CASRPYPLGHEQYF. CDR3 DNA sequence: TGTGCCAGCAGACCCTATCCATTGGGTCACGAGCAGTACTTC.

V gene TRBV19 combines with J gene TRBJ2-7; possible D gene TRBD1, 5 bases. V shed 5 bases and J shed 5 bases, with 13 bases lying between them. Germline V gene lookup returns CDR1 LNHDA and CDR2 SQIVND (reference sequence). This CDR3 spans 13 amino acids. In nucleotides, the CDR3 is TGTGCCAGTAGTTTTGGACATCGGAACGAGCAGTACTTC. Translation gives CASSFGHRNEQYF.

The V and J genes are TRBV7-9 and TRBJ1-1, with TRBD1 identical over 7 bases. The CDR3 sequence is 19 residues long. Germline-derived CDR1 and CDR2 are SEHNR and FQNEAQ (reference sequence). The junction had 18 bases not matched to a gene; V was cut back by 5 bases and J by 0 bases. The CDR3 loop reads CASSPPAGQRNNMNTEAFF. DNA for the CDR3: TGTGCCAGCAGCCCTCCGGCGGGACAGAGAAATAACATGAACACTGAAGCTTTCTTT.

The CDR3 DNA is TGTGCCAGCAGCTTAGGGGGGTCTCTAGCCACTACACCCTACGAGCAGTACTTC. This codes for CASSLGGSLATTPYEQYF. J is TRBJ2-7 and V is TRBV7-2; D assignment may be TRBD1 or TRBD2 (5 bases each). V lost 1 base and J 2 bases, leaving 21 bases between the germline ends. This CDR3 contains 18 residues. Germline V lookup: CDR1 SGHTA, CDR2 FQGNSA.

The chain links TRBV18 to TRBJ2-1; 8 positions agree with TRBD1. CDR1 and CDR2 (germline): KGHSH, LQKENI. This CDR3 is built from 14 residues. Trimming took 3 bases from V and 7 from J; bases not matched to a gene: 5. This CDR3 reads CASSPGQGANEQFF. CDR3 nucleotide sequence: TGTGCCAGCTCACCTGGGCAGGGGGCGAATGAGCAGTTCTTC. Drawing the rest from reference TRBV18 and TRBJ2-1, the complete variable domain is NAGVMQNPRHLVRRRGQEARLRCSPMKGHSHVYWYRQLPEEGLKFMVYLQKENIIDESGMPKERFSAEFPKEGPSILRIQQVVRGDSAAYFCASSPGQGANEQFFGPGTRLTVL.

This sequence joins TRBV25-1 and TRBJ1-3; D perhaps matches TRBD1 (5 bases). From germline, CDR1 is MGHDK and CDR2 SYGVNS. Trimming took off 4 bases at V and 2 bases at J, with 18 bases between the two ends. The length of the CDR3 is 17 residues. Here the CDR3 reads CASSGSAGNFAGNTIYF. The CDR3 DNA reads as TGTGCCAGCAGTGGATCTGCAGGGAACTTTGCTGGAAACACCATATATTTT.